This T cell receptor (beta chain) was recorded in a study of tumor-infiltrating lymphocytes in localized non-small cell lung cancer. The overall study: Several tumor histologies, both smoking statuses, and some post-neoadjuvant chemotherapy samples were included. From each patient, both tumor and uninvolved lung, non-adjacent to tumor, were sampled.

A remark on this clone: The antigen is unknown.

The repertoire was sequenced with immunoSEQ multiplex PCR; TCRdb's copy has only in-frame clones and lacks some. The table lists about 23,000 clones, about two thirds of them singletons. The CDR3 has 14 amino acids. V lost 4 bases, J lost 1 base, and 11 bases lay in between. The germline gives CDR1 GTSNPN, CDR2 SVGIG (reference sequence). Overall study findings and caveats: Compared with uninvolved lung, tumors showed higher T cell infiltration by TCRbeta sequencing.

The gene calls are TRBV30 and TRBJ2-1; D may be TRBD1 (6 bases). This sequence originates from a human donor with non-small cell lung cancer. Sequenced input: lung tumor tissue. The CDR3 region is CAWTQGSSYNEQFF. The CDR3 bases are TGTGCCTGGACCCAGGGGTCTTCCTACAATGAGCAGTTCTTC.